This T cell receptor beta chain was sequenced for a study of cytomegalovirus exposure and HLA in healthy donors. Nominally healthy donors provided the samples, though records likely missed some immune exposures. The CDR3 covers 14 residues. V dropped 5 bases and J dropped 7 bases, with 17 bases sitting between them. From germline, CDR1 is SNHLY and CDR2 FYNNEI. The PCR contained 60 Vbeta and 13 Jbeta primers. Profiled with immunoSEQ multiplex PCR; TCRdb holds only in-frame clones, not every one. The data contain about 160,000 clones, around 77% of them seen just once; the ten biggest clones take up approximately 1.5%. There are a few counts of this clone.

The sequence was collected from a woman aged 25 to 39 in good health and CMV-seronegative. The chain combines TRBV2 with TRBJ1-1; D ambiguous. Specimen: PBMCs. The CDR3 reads CASSSEAAVREAFF. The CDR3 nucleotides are TGTGCCAGCAGTTCGGAGGCGGCAGTACGTGAAGCTTTCTTT.